This TCR beta chain was identified in a study of shared clonotypes between healthy human individuals. Study-level points and caveats: Clonotype sharing among the donors was expected to vary with sequencing depth. Investigators collected only blood, and repertoires in tissues likely differ.

Germline V gives CDR1 SGDLS, CDR2 YYNGEE. The junction had 9 bases not matched to a gene; V was cut back by 5 bases and J by 6 bases. The CDR3 is made up of 15 amino acids. At the deep level, the assay was run. Assay: immunoSEQ multiplex PCR; the TCRdb copy retains only in-frame clones and omits some. The sample has hundreds of thousands of clones; about 95% are singletons. As regards this clone: Antigen: not known.

Positive CCR7 selection of CD45RO-negative cells yielded the naive CD8 cells, and terminally differentiated effector memory CD45RA+ cells were excluded. The sample taken for sequencing was naive CD8+ T cells sorted from blood. The TCR was taken from a woman aged 25-40 years in good health. V gene TRBV9 combines with J gene TRBJ2-2; 8 bases line up with TRBD2. The CDR3 DNA follows: TGTGCCAGCAGTTTTGGCGGGAGGCTTTCCGGGGAGCTGTTTTTT. Translation: CASSFGGRLSGELFF.